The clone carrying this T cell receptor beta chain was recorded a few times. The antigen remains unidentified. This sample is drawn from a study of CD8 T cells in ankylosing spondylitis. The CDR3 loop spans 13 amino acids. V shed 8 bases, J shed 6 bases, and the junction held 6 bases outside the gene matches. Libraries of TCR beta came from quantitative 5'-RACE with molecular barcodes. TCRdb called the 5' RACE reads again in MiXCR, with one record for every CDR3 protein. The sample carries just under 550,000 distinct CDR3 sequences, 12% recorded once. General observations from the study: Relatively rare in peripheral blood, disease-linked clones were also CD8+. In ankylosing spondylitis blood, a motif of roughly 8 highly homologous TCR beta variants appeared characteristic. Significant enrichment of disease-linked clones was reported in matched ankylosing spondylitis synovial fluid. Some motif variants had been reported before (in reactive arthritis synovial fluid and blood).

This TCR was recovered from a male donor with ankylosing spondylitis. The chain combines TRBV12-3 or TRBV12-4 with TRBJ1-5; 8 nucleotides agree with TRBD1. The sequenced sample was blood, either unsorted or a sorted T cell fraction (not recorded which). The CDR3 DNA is TGTGCCAGCCGGCAGGGGGCAAGTCAGCCCCAGCATTTT. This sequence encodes CASRQGASQPQHF.